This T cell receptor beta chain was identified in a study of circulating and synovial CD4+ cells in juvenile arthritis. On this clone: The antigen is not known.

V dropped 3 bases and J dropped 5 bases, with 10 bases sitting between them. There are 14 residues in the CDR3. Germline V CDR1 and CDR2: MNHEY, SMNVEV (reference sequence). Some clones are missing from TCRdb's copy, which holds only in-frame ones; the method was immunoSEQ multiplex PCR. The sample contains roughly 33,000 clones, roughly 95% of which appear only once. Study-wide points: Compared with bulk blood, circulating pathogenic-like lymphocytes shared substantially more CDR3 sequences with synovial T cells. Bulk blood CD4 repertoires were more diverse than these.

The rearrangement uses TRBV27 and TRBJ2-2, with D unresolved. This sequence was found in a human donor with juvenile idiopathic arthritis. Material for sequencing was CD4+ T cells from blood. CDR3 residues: CASSFAVSTGELFF. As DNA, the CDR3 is TGTGCCAGCAGTTTTGCGGTGTCGACCGGGGAGCTGTTTTTT.